In its sample, the clone carrying this TCR beta chain was seen a few times. This entry belongs to a study of CD8+ T cells in alopecia areata. The V and J ends lost 3 bases and 9 bases respectively, with 9 bases between them. Germline V gene lookup returns CDR1 MGHDK and CDR2 SYGVNS. The CDR3 has 13 residues. Following RNA extraction, reverse transcription yielded cDNA that acted as the sequencing template. Profiled with immunoSEQ multiplex PCR; TCRdb holds only in-frame clones, not every one. The sample yields under 350,000 clones, about 62% seen once. The treatment was: oral pan-JAK inhibitor, 5-10 mg twice daily.

This TCR derives from a human donor with alopecia areata. The rearrangement uses TRBV25-1 and TRBJ1-6; D remains ambiguous. The sample was CD4+ T cells sorted from blood, taken at week 24, from a patient treated with tofacitinib. Here the CDR3 reads CASSEGFGSPLHF. The CDR3 DNA follows: TGTGCCAGCAGTGAGGGGTTTGGTTCACCCCTCCACTTT.